The rows below give T cell receptor beta chains drawn from one sample of a study of naive and memory T cell subsets. MiXCR was run by TCRdb on the 5' RACE reads, yielding one entry per CDR3 protein. The repertoire holds 50,000 to 65,000 distinct CDR3 sequences, with 6.5% to 8.5% as singletons. These receptors originate from a female donor in good health. CDR3s include the opening cysteine and the closing phenylalanine or tryptophan. D genes are given only for firm matches. Size values are once, few and many counts, or a class for expanded clones, and some rows have none.

len	v_gene	d_gene	abundance	j_gene	CDR3nt	CDR3aa
15	TRBV4-2	.	few	TRBJ2-3	TGTGCCAGCAGCCCCACTGGAAGGGAGACAGATACGCAGTATTTT	CASSPTGRETDTQYF
14	TRBV12-3/TRBV12-4	.	many	TRBJ1-1	TGTGCCAGCAGTTGGGGGGGAATGAACACTGAAGCTTTCTTT	CASSWGGMNTEAFF
15	TRBV4-3	.	few	TRBJ2-1	TGCGCCAGCAGCCGTCATGGGGTTTCCTACAATGAGCAGTTCTTC	CASSRHGVSYNEQFF
13	TRBV20-1	.	many	TRBJ2-1	TGCAGTGCTAGGGGAAGTGTATACAATGAGCAGTTCTTC	CSARGSVYNEQFF
16	TRBV4-3	.	many	TRBJ2-7	TGCGCCAGCAGCCAAGATAGTAGTACTTCGGCCTACGAGCAGTACTTC	CASSQDSSTSAYEQYF
12	TRBV3-1	.	many	TRBJ1-6	TGTGCCAGCGGAGTCGTCCATTCACCCCTCCACTTT	CASGVVHSPLHF
12	TRBV19	.	few	TRBJ1-5	TGTGCCAGTGGTGGCAACAATCAGCCCCAGCATTTT	CASGGNNQPQHF
15	TRBV7-2	.	.	TRBJ2-7	TGTGCCAGCAGCTCCCCGGGGGGCAGGGTACACGAGCAGTACTTC	CASSSPGGRVHEQYF
15	TRBV6-5	.	.	TRBJ1-6	TGTGCCAGCAGTTCCCCCGGGACCGGGAATTCACCCCTCCACTTT	CASSSPGTGNSPLHF
15	TRBV20-1	TRBD1	many	TRBJ1-1	TGCAGTGCTCCGGGGACAGGGGGCCGGAACACTGAAGCTTTCTTT	CSAPGTGGRNTEAFF
16	TRBV7-9	.	.	TRBJ2-4	TGTGCCAGCAGCCAGTCGACACGACTAGCCAAAAACATTCAGTACTTC	CASSQSTRLAKNIQYF
14	TRBV2	.	many	TRBJ1-5	TGTGCCAGCAGTTTTGCCGGGGGCCATCAGCCCCAGCATTTT	CASSFAGGHQPQHF
15	TRBV6-6	TRBD2	.	TRBJ2-3	TGTGCCAGCAGCCTACCGGGACTAGCGACAGATACGCAGTGTTTT	CASSLPGLATDTQCF
16	TRBV6-5	TRBD1	few	TRBJ2-1	TGTGCCAGCAGTTACTATGGAGACAGGGACATCAATGAGCAGTTCTTC	CASSYYGDRDINEQFF
14	TRBV6-2/TRBV6-3	TRBD2	.	TRBJ2-3	TGTGCCAGCTCGGTAGCGGGGGCCCTCCTAACGCAGTATTTT	CASSVAGALLTQYF
14	TRBV13	.	medium-sized	TRBJ2-1	TGTGCCAGCAGCTTAGGCGGGTCCTACAATGAGCAGTTCTTC	CASSLGGSYNEQFF
19	TRBV19	.	.	TRBJ2-5	TGTGCCAGTAGCCCAGGGGGGACAGCCTCATGGGGCCTCCAAGAGACCCAGTACTTC	CASSPGGTASWGLQETQYF
12	TRBV20-1	.	many	TRBJ1-2	TGCAGCCATTCGGCCAGGGCCTATGGCTACACCTTC	CSHSARAYGYTF
15	TRBV7-2	TRBD1	many	TRBJ1-1	TGTGCCAGCAGCTTAATGACAGGGAGGAACACTGAAGCTTTCTTT	CASSLMTGRNTEAFF
16	TRBV11-3	TRBD2	.	TRBJ2-3	TGTGCCAGCAGCTTAGGCGGTAGCGGGACACAAGATACGCAGTATTTT	CASSLGGSGTQDTQYF
13	TRBV20-1	.	few	TRBJ2-3	TGCAGTGCTCGGGGGCAGAGCACAGATACGCAGTATTTT	CSARGQSTDTQYF
15	TRBV29-1	.	many	TRBJ1-4	TGCAGCGTCGTTCGTGACCTAGGGGATGATGAAAAACTGTTTTTT	CSVVRDLGDDEKLFF
17	TRBV11-2	.	.	TRBJ1-3	TGTGCCAGCAGCTTAGAATGGGGTCAGCTGGCTGGAAACACCATATATTTT	CASSLEWGQLAGNTIYF
14	TRBV11-3	.	few	TRBJ2-2	TGTGCCAGCAGCTTAGAGTCTAACACCGGGGAGCTGTTTTTT	CASSLESNTGELFF
17	TRBV9	TRBD2	.	TRBJ2-5	TGTGCCAGCAGCGTAGGCTCGAGCGGGGGGGCCCAAGAGACCCAGTACTTC	CASSVGSSGGAQETQYF
13	TRBV20-1	.	many	TRBJ2-3	TGCAGTGCTAGAGGGAGGGGGGGGGATACGCAGTATTTT	CSARGRGGDTQYF
18	TRBV20-1	.	few	TRBJ2-3	TGCAGTGCTAGAGGGGGTCCGCGGACAGGGAGGGGATCAGATACGCAGTATTTT	CSARGGPRTGRGSDTQYF
11	TRBV29-1	.	many	TRBJ2-5	TGCAGCGTGCAGCTCGGGGAGACCCAGTACTTC	CSVQLGETQYF
14	TRBV20-1	.	.	TRBJ1-5	TGCAGTGCCACCGCAGGGCACCGGGATCAGCCCCAGCATTTT	CSATAGHRDQPQHF
15	TRBV7-7	.	many	TRBJ2-1	TGTGCTAGCAGCTTCTCGGAGGCCGAAGTCAGTGAGCAGTTCTTC	CASSFSEAEVSEQFF
12	TRBV20-1	TRBD2	.	TRBJ2-5	TGCAGTGCTACCGGACTAGCGGGGCAGGTTTACTTC	CSATGLAGQVYF
15	TRBV9	TRBD1	.	TRBJ2-4	TGTGCCAGCACTACCGGCCGGACAGGGAAGGACAAACGATACTTC	CASTTGRTGKDKRYF
11	TRBV29-1	.	many	TRBJ1-1	TGCAGCGCAGACCGCCACACTGAAGCTTTCTTT	CSADRHTEAFF
13	TRBV5-4	.	.	TRBJ1-1	TGTGCCAGCAGCTTGGATCGGGGATCGGAAGCTTTCTTT	CASSLDRGSEAFF
21	TRBV15	TRBD2	.	TRBJ2-2	TGTGCCACCAGCAGAGTGGCCAGGGGTATTGTGGAGCGGGGGGTACCCGGGGAGCTGTTTTTT	CATSRVARGIVERGVPGELFF
11	TRBV20-1	.	.	TRBJ1-2	TGCACCGCGCAGGGGCGCTATGGCTACACCTTC	CTAQGRYGYTF
17	TRBV5-4	TRBD2	.	TRBJ2-1	TGTGCCAGCAGCCCAGGACTAGCGGGGATTTCCTACAATGAGCAGTTCTTC	CASSPGLAGISYNEQFF
11	TRBV2	.	.	TRBJ2-7	TGTGCCAGCAAGGGCGAGTACGAGCAGTACTTC	CASKGEYEQYF
15	TRBV5-1	.	.	TRBJ1-2	TGCGCCAGCAGCTTGGATTCAGGGGCCTCCTATGGCTACACCTTC	CASSLDSGASYGYTF
13	TRBV24-1	.	few	TRBJ2-4	TGTGCCACCAGTGATACCACAGAGGGTCTGAAGTACTTC	CATSDTTEGLKYF
14	TRBV27	.	.	TRBJ2-7	TGTGCCAGCGCCTTCGCGGGGACTTCCTACGAGCAGTACTTC	CASAFAGTSYEQYF
17	TRBV12-3/TRBV12-4	.	medium-sized	TRBJ1-5	TGTGCCAGCAGTTTGGGGGACCGAGTGACTGGGATTTGGCCCCAGCATTTT	CASSLGDRVTGIWPQHF
15	TRBV30	.	few	TRBJ2-1	TGTGCCTGGAGTAGGGCGTCGAGGGTCCGCAATGAGCAGTTCTTC	CAWSRASRVRNEQFF